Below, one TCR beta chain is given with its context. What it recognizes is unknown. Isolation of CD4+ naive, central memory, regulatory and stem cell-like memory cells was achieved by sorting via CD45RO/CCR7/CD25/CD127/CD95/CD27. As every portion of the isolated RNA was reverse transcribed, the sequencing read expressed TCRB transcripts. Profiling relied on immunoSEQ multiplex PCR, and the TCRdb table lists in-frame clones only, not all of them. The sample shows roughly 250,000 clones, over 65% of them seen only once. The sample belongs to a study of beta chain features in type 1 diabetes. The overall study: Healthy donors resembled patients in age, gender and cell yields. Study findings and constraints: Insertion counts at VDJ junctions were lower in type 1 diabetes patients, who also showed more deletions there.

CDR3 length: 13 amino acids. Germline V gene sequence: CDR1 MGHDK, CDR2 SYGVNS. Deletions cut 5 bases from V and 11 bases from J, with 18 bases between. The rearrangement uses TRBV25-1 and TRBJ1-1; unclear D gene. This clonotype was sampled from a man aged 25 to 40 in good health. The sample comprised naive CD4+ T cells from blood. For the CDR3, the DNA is TGTGCCAGCAGTCCGGCCCAAGAGGTCGGGGCTTTCTTT. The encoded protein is CASSPAQEVGAFF. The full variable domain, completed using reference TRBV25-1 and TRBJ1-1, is EADIYQTPRYLVIGTGKKITLECSQTMGHDKMYWYQQDPGMELHLIHYSYGVNSTEKGDLSSESTVSRIRTEHFPLTLESARPSHTSQYLCASSPAQEVGAFFGQGTRLTVV.